A single T cell receptor (beta chain) is shown here with its context. Antigen unknown. The source of the sample is a study of T cell repertoires in cytomegalovirus infection. Across the study: Both recently identified HLA-C-restricted and well-studied HLA-B-restricted CMV epitopes were used in the study. Matching HLA type, along with CMV infection, was indicated by public TCR beta signatures.

TCRdb independently ran MiXCR on the reads; one entry per CDR3 protein. The table shows approximately 260,000 distinct CDR3 sequences, with around 20% occurring only once. Germline assignment: CDR1 SGHVS and CDR2 FQNEAQ. Unmatched junction bases numbered 10, after V lost 5 bases and J lost 6 bases. The CDR3 covers 15 residues. Whole-study results and caveats: Of the TCR beta families, the public ones yielded a cumulative frequency that identified carriers of CMV plus the relevant HLA. It was HLA-C-restricted CMV-specific TCR beta clonotypes that dominated the response ex vivo.

The clonotype was recovered from a human donor in good health (CMV status not recorded). Some clones in this sample may be carry-over from other donors' samples. The chain couples TRBV7-8 to TRBJ2-7; 10 bases are a match to TRBD1. This sample comprised cultured PBMCs, obtained from culture after CMV antigen stimulation. The CDR3 sequence: CASSPSGTGAPEQYF. The CDR3 DNA is TGTGCCAGCAGCCCTTCTGGGACAGGGGCCCCCGAGCAGTACTTC.